The TCR beta chain under discussion was sequenced for a study of CD4 and CD8 cells across lung adenocarcinoma regions. The patients had localized lung adenocarcinoma, a non-small cell subtype. TCRdb ran MiXCR on the PCR reads and lists one entry per CDR3 protein. This sample has approximately 14,000 distinct CDR3 sequences, with around 40% found just once. Germline CDR1 is MGHRA and CDR2 is YSYEKL. This CDR3 is built from 15 residues. The V gene end was trimmed by 3 bases and the J gene end by 4 bases; junction bases not matched to a gene: 4. Sequenced sample: CD4+ T cells from the center of a lung tumor. The origin of this receptor is a male donor with lung adenocarcinoma. The CD4 and CD8 labels of this study may be unreliable. The chain carries TRBV4-1 and TRBJ2-1; 9 bases are a match to TRBD1. CDR3 in amino acids: CASSHGQGSYNEQFF. The CDR3 region has the DNA TGCGCCAGCAGCCATGGACAGGGGAGTTACAATGAGCAGTTCTTC.